This T cell receptor (beta chain) appears in the sequencing data of a study of T cell responses to AZD1222 COVID-19 vaccine. Study in general: Second-dose recipients at about 4 or about 12 weeks were treated as one pooled group. Study-wide results and caveats: The donor group comprised mostly white British people and more females; the analysis possibly underestimated clonal diversity. Among those given AZD1222, only five or six were seropositive at baseline. Close to half of all spike-specific TCRs reportedly target regions of the variants that are unmutated.

Repertoires were generated with immunoSEQ multiplex PCR, while TCRdb's copy carries only in-frame clones and drops some. The profile shows 150,000 to 200,000 clones, roughly nine tenths of them singletons. About this clone: Its antigen is not identified.

The CDR3 loop spans 12 amino acids. V lost 6 bases, J lost 4 bases, and 3 bases stayed unmatched. Looked up from germline, CDR1 is SGHRS and CDR2 is YFSETQ. The material sequenced was peripheral blood, taken on day 0 of AZD1222 vaccination. The chain carries TRBV5-1 and TRBJ1-2, with 7 bases aligning to TRBD1. The TCR comes from an adult in good health. In DNA, the CDR3 is TGCGCCAGCACAGGGGGGACCTATGGCTACACCTTC. Protein sequence: CASTGGTYGYTF.